This is a list of T cell receptor beta chains from one sample in a study of shared clonotypes between healthy human individuals. Repertoires were generated with immunoSEQ multiplex PCR, while TCRdb's copy carries only in-frame clones and drops some. The table includes hundreds of thousands of clones, around three quarters detected once. The sample taken for sequencing was memory CD4+ T cells sorted from blood. The receptor set was obtained from a woman younger than 45 in good health. CDR3s include the opening cysteine and the closing phenylalanine or tryptophan. D genes are given only for firm matches. A clone size is listed for some rows: how often the clone was seen (once, few, many), or a class if it is expanded.

v_gene	abundance	j_gene	d_gene	CDR3nt	CDR3aa
TRBV4-1	NA	TRBJ2-6	NA	TGCGCCAGCAAAGGTGGGGCCAACGTCCTGACTTTC	CASKGGANVLTF
TRBV10-3	NA	TRBJ2-1	NA	TGTGCCATCAGTGAGTCAGGGGGACCCTACAATGAGCAGTTCTTC	CAISESGGPYNEQFF
TRBV27	NA	TRBJ2-1	NA	TGTGCCAGCAGTTTTGGTCTTTACAATGAGCAGTTCTTC	CASSFGLYNEQFF
TRBV25-1	NA	TRBJ2-5	NA	TGTGCCAGCAGTGTCCCTACAGGGAGAGAGACCCAGTACTTC	CASSVPTGRETQYF
TRBV11-2	NA	TRBJ1-4	TRBD1	TGTGCCAGCAGCCTAGTACAGGGGCCGGGTGAAAAACTGTTTTTT	CASSLVQGPGEKLFF
TRBV7-2	once	TRBJ2-1	NA	TGTGCCAGCAGCACTCAGCGAGACTCCTACAATGAGCAGTTCTTC	CASSTQRDSYNEQFF
TRBV15	NA	TRBJ1-2	TRBD1	TGTGCCACCACCGCGGGACAGGGTATCGGCTACACCTTC	CATTAGQGIGYTF
TRBV5-8	NA	TRBJ1-1	NA	TGTGCCAGCAGCTTGGGCGGGGCCGGCACTGAAGCTTTCTTT	CASSLGGAGTEAFF
TRBV11-2	NA	TRBJ1-4	TRBD1	TGTGCCAGCAGCTATAACAGGGGTACTAATGAAAAACTGTTTTTT	CASSYNRGTNEKLFF
TRBV30	many	TRBJ2-1	TRBD2	TGTGCCTCCTCTAGCGGTCGGGGCAATGAGCAGTTCTTC	CASSSGRGNEQFF
TRBV9	NA	TRBJ1-5	NA	TGTGCCAGCAGCGTAGACGTCCGCAATCAGCCCCAGCATTTT	CASSVDVRNQPQHF